The source of this TCR beta chain is a study of CD8+CD57+ T cells in acquired aplastic anemia. Sequencing involved patients with CD8+CD57+ cell expansion previously shown by flow cytometry. TCR beta VDJ and CDR3 profiles were obtained from a genomic DNA template. TCRdb independently ran MiXCR on the reads; one entry per CDR3 protein. The sample lists roughly 200,000 distinct CDR3 sequences, roughly 60% occurring once. From germline, CDR1 is DFQATT and CDR2 SNEGSKA (reference sequence). The CDR3 contains 11 residues. V lost 6 bases and J lost 9, with 15 bases in between. The chain combines TRBV20-1 with TRBJ2-7, with TRBD1 as a possible D gene (5 bases). The origin of this receptor is a human donor with aplastic anemia. The sample comprised sorted CD4+, CD8+, or CD8+CD57+ T cells (not recorded which) from PBMCs. This chain's CDR3 is CSATTATGQYF. CDR3 DNA: TGCAGTGCAACGACAGCGACGGGGCAGTACTTC.